The source of this T cell receptor (beta chain) is a study of blood T cell repertoires in COVID-19. Method: immunoSEQ multiplex PCR; TCRdb's copy keeps in-frame clones and lacks some. This table holds about 240,000 clones, about 87% found once. Trimming shortened V by 0 bases and J by 4 bases, and 16 bases separated the two germline ends. In germline, CDR1 is LGHNA, CDR2 YSLEER. This CDR3 comprises 17 residues. The source of this sequence is a woman in her 30s with acute COVID-19. Sample: PBMCs or T cells enriched from blood (not recorded which). The chain recombines TRBV4-3 with TRBJ2-1; perhaps TRBD2 as D (6 bases). The CDR3 reads CASSQDWRDPLYNEQFF. The CDR3, as DNA: TGCGCCAGCAGCCAAGATTGGCGGGACCCACTTTACAATGAGCAGTTCTTC.